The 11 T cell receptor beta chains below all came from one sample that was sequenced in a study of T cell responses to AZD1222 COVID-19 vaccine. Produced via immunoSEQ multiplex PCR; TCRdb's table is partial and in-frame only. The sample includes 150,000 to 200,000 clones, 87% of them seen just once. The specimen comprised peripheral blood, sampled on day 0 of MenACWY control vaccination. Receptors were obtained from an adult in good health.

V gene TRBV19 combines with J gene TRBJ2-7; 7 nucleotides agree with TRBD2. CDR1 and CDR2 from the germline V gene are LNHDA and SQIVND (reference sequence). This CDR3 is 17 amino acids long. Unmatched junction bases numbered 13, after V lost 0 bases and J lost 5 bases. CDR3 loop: CASSIDFGGSFIDEQYF. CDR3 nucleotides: TGTGCCAGTAGTATAGATTTTGGCGGGAGTTTTATCGACGAGCAGTACTTC.

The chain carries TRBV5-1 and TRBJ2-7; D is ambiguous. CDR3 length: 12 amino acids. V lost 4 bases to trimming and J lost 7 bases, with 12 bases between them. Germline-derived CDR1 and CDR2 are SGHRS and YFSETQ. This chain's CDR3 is CASSALMGEQYF. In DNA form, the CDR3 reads TGCGCCAGCAGCGCTCTCATGGGAGAGCAGTACTTC.

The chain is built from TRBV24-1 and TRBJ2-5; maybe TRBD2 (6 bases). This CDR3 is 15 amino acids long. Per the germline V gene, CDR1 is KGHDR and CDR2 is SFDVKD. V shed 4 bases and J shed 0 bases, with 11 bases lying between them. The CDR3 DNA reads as TGTGCCACCAGTGAGGAGGGAGGACACCAAGAGACCCAGTACTTC. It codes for CATSEEGGHQETQYF.

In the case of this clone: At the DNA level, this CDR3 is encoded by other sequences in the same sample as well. The CDR3: CASRGSNQPQHF. CDR3 coding DNA: TGTGCCAGTAGGGGGTCCAATCAGCCCCAGCATTTT. This chain joins TRBV19 and TRBJ1-5; D unresolved. CDR3 length: 12 residues. V lost 6 bases, J lost 3 bases, and 6 bases lay in between. Germline assignment: CDR1 LNHDA and CDR2 SQIVND (reference sequence).

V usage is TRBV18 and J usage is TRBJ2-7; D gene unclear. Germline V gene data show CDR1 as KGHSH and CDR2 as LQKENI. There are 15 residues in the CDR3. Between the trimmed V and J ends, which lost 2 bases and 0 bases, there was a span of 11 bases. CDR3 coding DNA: TGTGCCAGCTCACCATACAGAGACCTCTCCTACGAGCAGTACTTC. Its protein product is CASSPYRDLSYEQYF. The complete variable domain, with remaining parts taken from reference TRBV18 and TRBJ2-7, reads NAGVMQNPRHLVRRRGQEARLRCSPMKGHSHVYWYRQLPEEGLKFMVYLQKENIIDESGMPKERFSAEFPKEGPSILRIQQVVRGDSAAYFCASSPYRDLSYEQYFGPGTRLTVT.

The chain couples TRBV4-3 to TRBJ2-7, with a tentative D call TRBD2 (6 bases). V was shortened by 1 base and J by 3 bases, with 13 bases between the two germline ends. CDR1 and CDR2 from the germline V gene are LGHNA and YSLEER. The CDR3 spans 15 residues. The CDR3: CASSQGTGLGYEQYF. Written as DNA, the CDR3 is TGCGCCAGCAGCCAAGGAACGGGACTGGGCTACGAGCAGTACTTC.

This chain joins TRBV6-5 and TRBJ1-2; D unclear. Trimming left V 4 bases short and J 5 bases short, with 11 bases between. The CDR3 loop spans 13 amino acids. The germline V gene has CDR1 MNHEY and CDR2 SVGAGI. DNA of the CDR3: TGTGCCAGCAGTTCGGGCAGCAATTATGGCTACACCTTC. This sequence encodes CASSSGSNYGYTF.

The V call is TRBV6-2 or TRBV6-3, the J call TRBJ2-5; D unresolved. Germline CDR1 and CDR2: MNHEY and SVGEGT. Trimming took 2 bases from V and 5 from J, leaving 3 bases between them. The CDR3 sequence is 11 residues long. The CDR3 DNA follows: TGTGCCAGCAGTTACGGGGAGACCCAGTACTTC. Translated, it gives CASSYGETQYF.

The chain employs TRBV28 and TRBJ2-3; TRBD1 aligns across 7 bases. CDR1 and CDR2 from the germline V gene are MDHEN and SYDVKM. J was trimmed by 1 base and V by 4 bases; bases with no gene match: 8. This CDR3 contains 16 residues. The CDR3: CASSSIDRAGTDTQYF. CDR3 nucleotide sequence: TGTGCCAGCAGTTCCATTGACAGGGCGGGCACAGATACGCAGTATTTT.

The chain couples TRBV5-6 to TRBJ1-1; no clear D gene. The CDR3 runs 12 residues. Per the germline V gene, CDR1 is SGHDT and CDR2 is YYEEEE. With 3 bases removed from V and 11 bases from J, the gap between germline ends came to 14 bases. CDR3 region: CASSSWANGAFF. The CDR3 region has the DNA TGTGCCAGCAGCTCGTGGGCCAACGGGGCTTTCTTT.

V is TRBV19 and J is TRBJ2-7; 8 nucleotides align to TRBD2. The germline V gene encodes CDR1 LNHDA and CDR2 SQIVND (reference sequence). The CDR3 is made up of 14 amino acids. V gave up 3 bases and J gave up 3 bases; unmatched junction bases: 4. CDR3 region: CASSMASGSYEQYF. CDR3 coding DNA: TGTGCCAGTAGTATGGCCAGCGGGAGCTACGAGCAGTACTTC.